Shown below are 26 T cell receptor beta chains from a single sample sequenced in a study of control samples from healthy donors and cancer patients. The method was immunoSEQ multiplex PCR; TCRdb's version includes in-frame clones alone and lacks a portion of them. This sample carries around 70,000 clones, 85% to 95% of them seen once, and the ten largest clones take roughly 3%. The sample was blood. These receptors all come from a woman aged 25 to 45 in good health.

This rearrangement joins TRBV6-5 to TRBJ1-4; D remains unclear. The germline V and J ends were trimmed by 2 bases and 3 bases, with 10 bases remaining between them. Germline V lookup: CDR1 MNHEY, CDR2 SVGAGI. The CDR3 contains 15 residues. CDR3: CASSYTPGPNEKLFF. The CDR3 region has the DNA TGTGCCAGCAGTTACACACCGGGTCCTAATGAAAAACTGTTTTTT.

The DNA of the CDR3 is TGTGCCAGCAGTGGGACAGGTACATTGAACACTGAAGCTTTCTTT. As protein: CASSGTGTLNTEAFF. The rearrangement joins TRBV2 to TRBJ1-1, with 7 bases lining up with TRBD1. Germline-derived CDR1 and CDR2 are SNHLY and FYNNEI. This CDR3 has 15 residues. The V gene end was trimmed by 4 bases and the J gene end by 0 bases; junction bases not matched to a gene: 5.

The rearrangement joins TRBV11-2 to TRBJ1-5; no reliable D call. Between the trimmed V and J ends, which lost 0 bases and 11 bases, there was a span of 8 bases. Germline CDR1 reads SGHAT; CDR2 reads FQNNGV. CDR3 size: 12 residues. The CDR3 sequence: CASSLDGEAQHF. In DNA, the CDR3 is TGTGCCAGCAGCTTAGACGGTGAGGCCCAGCATTTT.

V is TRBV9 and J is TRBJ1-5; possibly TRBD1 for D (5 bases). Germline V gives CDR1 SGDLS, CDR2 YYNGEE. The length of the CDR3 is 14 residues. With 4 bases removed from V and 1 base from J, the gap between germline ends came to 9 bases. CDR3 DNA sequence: TGTGCCAGCAGCCCTGACAGCAGCAATCAGCCCCAGCATTTT. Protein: CASSPDSSNQPQHF.

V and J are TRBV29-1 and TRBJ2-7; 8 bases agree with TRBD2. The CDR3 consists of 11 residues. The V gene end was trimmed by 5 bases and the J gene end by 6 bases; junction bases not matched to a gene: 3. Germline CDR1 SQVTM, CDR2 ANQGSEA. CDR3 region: CSVSGGIEQYF. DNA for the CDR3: TGCAGCGTTTCGGGGGGGATCGAGCAGTACTTC.

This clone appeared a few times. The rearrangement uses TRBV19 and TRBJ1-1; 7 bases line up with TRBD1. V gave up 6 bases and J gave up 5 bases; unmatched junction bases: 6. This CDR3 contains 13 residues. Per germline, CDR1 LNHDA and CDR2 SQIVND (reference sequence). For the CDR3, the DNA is TGTGCCAGTAGCCTCGGACAGGTGACTGAAGCTTTCTTT. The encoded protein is CASSLGQVTEAFF.

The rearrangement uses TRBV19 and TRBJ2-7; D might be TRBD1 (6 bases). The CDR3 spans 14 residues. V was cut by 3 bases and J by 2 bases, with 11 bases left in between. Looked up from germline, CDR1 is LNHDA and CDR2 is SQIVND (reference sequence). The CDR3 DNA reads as TGTGCCAGTAGTATGTCGGGACACACCTACGAGCAGTACTTC. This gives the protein CASSMSGHTYEQYF.

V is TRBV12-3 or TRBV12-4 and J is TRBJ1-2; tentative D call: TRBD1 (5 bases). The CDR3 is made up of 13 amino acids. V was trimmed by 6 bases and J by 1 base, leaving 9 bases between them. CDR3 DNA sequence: TGTGCCAGCAGAACGGGGGGTAACTATGGCTACACCTTC. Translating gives CASRTGGNYGYTF.

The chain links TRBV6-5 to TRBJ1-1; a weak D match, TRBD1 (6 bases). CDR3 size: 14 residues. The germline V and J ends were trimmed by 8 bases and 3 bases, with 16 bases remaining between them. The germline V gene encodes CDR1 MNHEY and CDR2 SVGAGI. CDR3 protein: CASLQGISYTEAFF. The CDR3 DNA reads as TGTGCCAGCCTTCAGGGGATCAGCTACACTGAAGCTTTCTTT.

The CDR3, as DNA: TGTGCCAGCAGTTATACGGGTGTAGGTAGCACAGATACGCAGTATTTT. It yields the protein CASSYTGVGSTDTQYF. The genes are TRBV6-5 and TRBJ2-3; unclear D gene. Trimming left V 3 bases short and J 0 bases short, with 13 bases between. The CDR3 spans 16 residues. CDR1 is MNHEY and CDR2 is SVGAGI in the germline V gene.

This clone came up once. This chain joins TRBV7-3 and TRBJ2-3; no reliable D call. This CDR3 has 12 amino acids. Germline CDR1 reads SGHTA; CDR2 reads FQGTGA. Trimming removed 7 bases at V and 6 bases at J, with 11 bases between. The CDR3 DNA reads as TGTGCCAGCACCGATGGGGTGGATACGCAGTATTTT. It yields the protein CASTDGVDTQYF. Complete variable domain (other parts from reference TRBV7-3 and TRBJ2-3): GAGVSQTPSNKVTEKGKYVELRCDPISGHTALYWYRQSLGQGPEFLIYFQGTGAADDSGLPNDRFFAVRPEGSVSTLKIQRTERGDSAVYLCASTDGVDTQYFGPGTRLTVL.

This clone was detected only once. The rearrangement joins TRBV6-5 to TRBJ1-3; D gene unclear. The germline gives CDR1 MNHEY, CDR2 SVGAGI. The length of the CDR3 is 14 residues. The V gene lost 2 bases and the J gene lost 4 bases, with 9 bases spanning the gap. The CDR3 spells CASSYGPGGNTIYF. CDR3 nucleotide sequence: TGTGCCAGCAGTTACGGACCCGGAGGAAACACCATATATTTT.

The CDR3: CASSLEGAVAFF. CDR3 in DNA: TGTGCCAGCAGCTTAGAGGGGGCGGTGGCTTTCTTT. The chain couples TRBV7-9 to TRBJ1-1; 7 bases match TRBD1. The CDR3 has 12 residues. CDR1 and CDR2 (germline): SEHNR, FQNEAQ (reference sequence). V lost 1 base to trimming and J lost 11 bases; unmatched junction nucleotides: 4. Combining the CDR3 with reference TRBV7-9 and TRBJ1-1 gives the whole variable domain DTGVSQNPRHKITKRGQNVTFRCDPISEHNRLYWYRQTLGQGPEFLTYFQNEAQLEKSRLLSDRFSAERPKGSFSTLEIQRTEQGDSAMYLCASSLEGAVAFFGQGTRLTVV.

The CDR3 loop is CASSYSTTNEKLFF. DNA of the CDR3: TGTGCCAGCAGTTACTCGACAACTAATGAAAAACTGTTTTTT. This chain joins TRBV6-5 and TRBJ1-4; D remains unclear. From germline, CDR1 is MNHEY and CDR2 SVGAGI. V gave up 0 bases and J gave up 0 bases, with 2 bases separating them. This CDR3 comprises 14 residues.

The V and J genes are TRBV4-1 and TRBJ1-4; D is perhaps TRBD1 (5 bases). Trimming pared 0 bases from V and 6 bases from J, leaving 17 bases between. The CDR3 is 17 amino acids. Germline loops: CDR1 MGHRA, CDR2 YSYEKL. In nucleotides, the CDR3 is TGCGCCAGCAGCCAAGATGGTGGGCAGGGTAGGGATGAAAAACTGTTTTTT. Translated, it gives CASSQDGGQGRDEKLFF.

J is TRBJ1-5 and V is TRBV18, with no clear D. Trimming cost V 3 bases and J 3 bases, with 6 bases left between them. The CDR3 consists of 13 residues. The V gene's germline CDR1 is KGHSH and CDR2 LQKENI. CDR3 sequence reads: CASSPTSNQPQHF. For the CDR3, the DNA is TGTGCCAGCTCACCCACATCCAATCAGCCCCAGCATTTT.

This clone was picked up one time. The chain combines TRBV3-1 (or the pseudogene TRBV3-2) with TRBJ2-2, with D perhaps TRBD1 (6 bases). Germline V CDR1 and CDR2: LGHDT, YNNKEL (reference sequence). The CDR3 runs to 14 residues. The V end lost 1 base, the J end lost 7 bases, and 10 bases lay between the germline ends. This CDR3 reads CASSQAQGSGELFF. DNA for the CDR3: TGTGCCAGCAGCCAAGCACAGGGAAGCGGGGAGCTGTTTTTT.

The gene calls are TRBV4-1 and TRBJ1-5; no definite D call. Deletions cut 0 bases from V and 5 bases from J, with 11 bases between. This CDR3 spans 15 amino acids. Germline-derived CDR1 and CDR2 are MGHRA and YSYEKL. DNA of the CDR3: TGCGCCAGCAGCCAAGATAGTAGTTTGCATCAGCCCCAGCATTTT. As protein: CASSQDSSLHQPQHF.

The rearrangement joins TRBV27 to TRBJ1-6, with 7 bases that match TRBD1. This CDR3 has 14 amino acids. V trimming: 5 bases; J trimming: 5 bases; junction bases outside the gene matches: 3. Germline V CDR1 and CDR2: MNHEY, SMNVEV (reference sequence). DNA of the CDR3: TGTGCCAGCAGTCATCAGGGGGATAATTCACCCCTCCACTTT. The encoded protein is CASSHQGDNSPLHF.

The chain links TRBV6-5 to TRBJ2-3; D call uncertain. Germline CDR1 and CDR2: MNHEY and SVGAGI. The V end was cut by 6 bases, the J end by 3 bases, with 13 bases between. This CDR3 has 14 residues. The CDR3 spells CASRFSRGTDTQYF. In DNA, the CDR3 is TGTGCCAGCAGGTTCTCAAGAGGAACAGATACGCAGTATTTT.

Here the CDR3 reads CASSSTTSGGLNEQFF. Written as DNA, the CDR3 is TGTGCCAGCAGCTCGACGACTAGCGGGGGGCTGAATGAGCAGTTCTTC. The genes are TRBV7-9 and TRBJ2-1, with TRBD2 matching over 13 bases. V dropped 4 bases and J dropped 7; count of bases not matched to a gene: 7. The germline V gene encodes CDR1 SEHNR and CDR2 FQNEAQ (reference sequence). The CDR3 runs to 16 residues.

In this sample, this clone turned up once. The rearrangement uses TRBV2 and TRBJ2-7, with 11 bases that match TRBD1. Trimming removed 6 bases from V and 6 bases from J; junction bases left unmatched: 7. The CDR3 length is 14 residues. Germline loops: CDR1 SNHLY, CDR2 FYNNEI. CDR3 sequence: CASRGQGVGSEQYV. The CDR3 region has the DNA TGTGCCAGCAGGGGACAGGGGGTTGGGAGCGAGCAGTACGTC.

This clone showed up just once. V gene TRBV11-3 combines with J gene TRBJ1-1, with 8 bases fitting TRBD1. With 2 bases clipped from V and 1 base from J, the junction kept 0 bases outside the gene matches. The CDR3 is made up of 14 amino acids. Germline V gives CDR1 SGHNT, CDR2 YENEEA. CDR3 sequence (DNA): TGTGCCAGCAGCTTACAGGGGGCGAACACTGAAGCTTTCTTT. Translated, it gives CASSLQGANTEAFF. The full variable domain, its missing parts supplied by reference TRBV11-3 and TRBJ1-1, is EAGVVQSPRYKIIEKKQPVAFWCNPISGHNTLYWYLQNLGQGPELLIRYENEEAVDDSQLPKDRFSAERLKGVDSTLKIQPAELGDSAVYLCASSLQGANTEAFFGQGTRLTVV.

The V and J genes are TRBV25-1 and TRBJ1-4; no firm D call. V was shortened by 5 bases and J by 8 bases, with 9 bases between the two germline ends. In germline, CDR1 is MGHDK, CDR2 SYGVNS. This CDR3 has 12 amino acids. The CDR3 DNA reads TGTGCCAGCAGTAATAACGGAGAAAAACTGTTTTTT. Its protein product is CASSNNGEKLFF.

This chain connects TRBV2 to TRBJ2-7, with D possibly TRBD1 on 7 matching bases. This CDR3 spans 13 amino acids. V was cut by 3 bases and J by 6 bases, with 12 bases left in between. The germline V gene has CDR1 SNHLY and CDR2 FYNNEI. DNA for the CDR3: TGTGCCAGCAGTGATAACAGGGGACTCGAGCAGTACTTC. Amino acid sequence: CASSDNRGLEQYF.

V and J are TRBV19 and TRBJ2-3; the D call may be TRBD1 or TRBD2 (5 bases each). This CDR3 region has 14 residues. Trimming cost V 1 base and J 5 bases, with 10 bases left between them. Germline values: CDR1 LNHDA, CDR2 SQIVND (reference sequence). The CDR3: CASSIGQGVDTQYF. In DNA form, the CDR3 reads TGTGCCAGTAGTATAGGCCAGGGAGTAGATACGCAGTATTTT.